This T cell receptor (beta chain) was found in a study of Graves' ophthalmopathy and Graves' hyperthyroidism. Researchers took RNA transcripts and amplified TCR beta CDR3 regions from them. Scientists carried out first-round RT-PCR using HTBI primers and then a second-round multiplex PCR. Using its own MiXCR run on the multiplex PCR reads, TCRdb lists one record per CDR3 protein. The table has hundreds of thousands of distinct CDR3 sequences, 20% to 25% seen once. Germline CDR1 MNHEY, CDR2 SVGAGI. There are 13 residues in the CDR3. Trimming pared 8 bases from V and 6 bases from J, leaving 14 bases between.

Sequencing was done on a sample of peripheral blood. This chain connects TRBV6-5 to TRBJ2-4; D unresolved. This TCR came from a woman younger than 30 with stable Graves' hyperthyroidism. Some clones in this sample may be carry-over from other donors' samples. As DNA, the CDR3 is TGTGCCAGCTGCCAGTCCTGGGTAAACATTCAGTACTTC. Its protein is CASCQSWVNIQYF.